Listed below are T cell receptor beta chains from one sample, sequenced in a study of T cells in Graves' hyperthyroidism and ophthalmopathy. TCRdb ran MiXCR on the multiplex PCR reads and lists one entry per CDR3 protein. The sample consists of about 400,000 distinct CDR3 sequences, 15% to 18% of them appearing once. Sequencing used blood. The receptors were gathered from a woman younger than 30 with Graves' hyperthyroidism that later progressed to Graves' ophthalmopathy. Both conserved end residues are part of each CDR3. The D gene is left open where the match is weak. Clone size, where shown, is once, few, many, or a class for clones that have expanded.

NA | TRBJ2-3 | few | TRBV5-1 | TGCGCCAGCAGCTTGGCCGGGTCAGATACGCAGTATTTT | CASSLAGSDTQYF
TRBD1 | TRBJ1-1 | many | TRBV5-5 | TGTGCCAGCAGCTTTCCAGGGGGTCAGAACACTGAAGCTTTCTTT | CASSFPGGQNTEAFF
NA | TRBJ1-4 | NA | TRBV5-1 | TGCGCCAGCAGCCAACTTGGACCGGAAAAACTGTTTTTT | CASSQLGPEKLFF
TRBD1 | TRBJ2-7 | many | TRBV6-1 | TGTGCCAGCAGGCGACAGGGTCAAAGCTCCTACGAGCAGTACTTC | CASRRQGQSSYEQYF
TRBD1 | TRBJ1-5 | NA | TRBV7-8 | TGTGCCAGCAGCATGGACAGGGTGTGGGATCAGCCCCAGCATTTT | CASSMDRVWDQPQHF
NA | TRBJ2-7 | many | TRBV20-1 | TGCAGTGCAGCCGGGACGGTAGACTACGAGCAGTACTTC | CSAAGTVDYEQYF
TRBD2 | TRBJ2-3 | many | TRBV7-2 | TGTGCCAGCAGCTTAGCTAGCGGGTACCCCACAGATACGCAGTATTTT | CASSLASGYPTDTQYF
NA | TRBJ2-2 | many | TRBV11-1 | TGTGCCAGCAGCCCAGACACGACCACCACCGGGGAGCTGTTTTTT | CASSPDTTTTGELFF
NA | TRBJ2-5 | NA | TRBV18 | TGTGCCAGCTCAGCCGGGACAAAAGAGACCCAGTGCTTC | CASSAGTKETQCF
NA | TRBJ2-7 | many | TRBV6-1 | TGTGCCAGCAGTTATGGGCTAGCGCCGTCCTACGAGCAGTACTTC | CASSYGLAPSYEQYF
NA | TRBJ2-1 | many | TRBV12-3/TRBV12-4 | TGTGCCAGCAGTTTAAGGAATACTTTAAACAATGAGCAGTTCTTC | CASSLRNTLNNEQFF
NA | TRBJ1-6 | many | TRBV11-2 | TGTGCCAGCAGCCTCGCCTCGGGTGGTTCACCCCTCCACTTT | CASSLASGGSPLHF
NA | TRBJ1-5 | many | TRBV24-1 | TGTGCCACCAGTGGCCTCGATAGCAATCAGCCCCAGCATTTT | CATSGLDSNQPQHF
NA | TRBJ1-4 | NA | TRBV6-5 | TGTGCCAGCAGTTACTCGGGAGGGACTAATGAAAAACTGTTTTTT | CASSYSGGTNEKLFF
TRBD2 | TRBJ2-2 | NA | TRBV4-1 | TGCGCCAGCAGCCAAGAAAAACCGGCGAGGAGCGGGGCCTACACCGGGGAGCTGTTTTTT | CASSQEKPARSGAYTGELFF
NA | TRBJ2-7 | many | TRBV10-3 | TGTGCCATCAGTTCCCCGGGGGCCTACGAGCAGTACTTC | CAISSPGAYEQYF
TRBD2 | TRBJ2-1 | few | TRBV29-1 | TGCAGCGGAATAGCGGGAGTTGAGCAGTTCTTC | CSGIAGVEQFF
NA | TRBJ2-7 | many | TRBV5-5 | TGTGCCAGCAGACCTGGAGGGTGGGGCGAAGAGTACTACGAGCAGTACTTC | CASRPGGWGEEYYEQYF
NA | TRBJ2-7 | many | TRBV12-3/TRBV12-4 | TGTGCCAGCAGCGGTCGGGCGCCGAGCTCCTACGAGCAGTACTTC | CASSGRAPSSYEQYF
TRBD1 | TRBJ1-3 | few | TRBV7-9 | TGTGCCAGCAGCTTAAGGGTCCCGGGACAGGGTACATTCTCTGGAAACACCATATATTTT | CASSLRVPGQGTFSGNTIYF
NA | TRBJ2-3 | many | TRBV7-2 | TGTGCCAGCAGCTTGGAGGGAGGCACAGATACGCAGTATTTT | CASSLEGGTDTQYF
NA | TRBJ2-1 | many | TRBV7-3 | TGTGCCAGCAGCTTAGTTGGTGGGACTTCTATTTACAATGAGCAGTTCTTC | CASSLVGGTSIYNEQFF
NA | TRBJ1-2 | many | TRBV28 | TGTGCCAGCAGTCCCCGTTTAGGGGGGGGCTACACCTTC | CASSPRLGGGYTF
TRBD1 | TRBJ2-2 | many | TRBV5-1 | TGCGCCAGCAGCCTCAATCCACAGACAGGGTGGCGACCAACTAACACCGGGGAGCTGTTTTTT | CASSLNPQTGWRPTNTGELFF
NA | TRBJ2-1 | once | TRBV19 | TGTGCCAGTAGTATAGCCGCCCTCGGAAGAGGGCACAATGAGCAGTTCTTC | CASSIAALGRGHNEQFF
NA | TRBJ2-6 | NA | TRBV14 | TGTGCCAGCAGCCAAGTCAGGGGGGGGTCTTCTGGGGCCAACGTCCTGACTTTC | CASSQVRGGSSGANVLTF
TRBD1 | TRBJ1-5 | few | TRBV6-1 | TGTGCCAGCAGTGGGGACAGGGGATTAGGCAATCAGCCCCAGCATTTT | CASSGDRGLGNQPQHF
NA | TRBJ2-1 | many | TRBV12-3/TRBV12-4 | TGTGCCAGCACTGGTGCGGGCAATGAGCAGTTCTTC | CASTGAGNEQFF
NA | TRBJ2-6 | many | TRBV20-1 | TGCAGTGCTAGATCCGGGGGCAGAGTGTCGTCTGGGGCCAACGTCCTGACTTTC | CSARSGGRVSSGANVLTF
TRBD2 | TRBJ2-1 | many | TRBV12-3/TRBV12-4 | TGTGCCAGCAGGTTGACTAGCGGAGCCAAGGATGAGCAGTTCTTC | CASRLTSGAKDEQFF
TRBD2 | TRBJ2-1 | many | TRBV6-1 | TGTGCCAGCAGTTCCGGCGGTAGCGGGACTGAGCAGTTCTTC | CASSSGGSGTEQFF
NA | TRBJ1-5 | NA | TRBV28 | TGTGCCAGCAGAACGGACACGATTAGCAATCAGCCCCAGCATTTT | CASRTDTISNQPQHF
TRBD1 | TRBJ1-1 | NA | TRBV7-9 | TGTGCCAGCAGCTTAGGACGGAGACAGGGTTTAAACACTGAAGCTTTCTTT | CASSLGRRQGLNTEAFF
TRBD2 | TRBJ2-7 | few | TRBV10-3 | TGTGCCATCAGTGGACTAAGACTAGCGGAGACTTACGAGCAGTACTTC | CAISGLRLAETYEQYF
TRBD1 | TRBJ1-2 | many | TRBV28 | TGTGCCACCCGTATGACAGGGGGCGGTTCTGGCTACACCTTC | CATRMTGGGSGYTF
TRBD2 | TRBJ2-1 | many | TRBV7-9 | TGTGCCAGCAGCTTACCTACTAGCGGGAGTCAACTGAAGCAGTTCTTC | CASSLPTSGSQLKQFF
TRBD1 | TRBJ2-1 | NA | TRBV20-1 | TGCAGTGCTAGAGATCCAAGGGACAGGGCTGGAGGCTCCTACAATGAGCAGTTCTTC | CSARDPRDRAGGSYNEQFF
TRBD1 | TRBJ2-3 | NA | TRBV19 | TGTGCCAGTAGGGACCAGGGGGTGGGAGCTAGCACAGATACGCAGTATTTT | CASRDQGVGASTDTQYF
NA | TRBJ1-6 | many | TRBV9 | TGTGCCAGCAGCGTTGGCAGGGAGGGTAATTCACCCCTCCACTTT | CASSVGREGNSPLHF
TRBD1 | TRBJ1-2 | many | TRBV7-2 | TGTGCCAGCAGCTCGCAACCCGGACAGGGGCGCTACACCTTC | CASSSQPGQGRYTF
NA | TRBJ2-3 | NA | TRBV19 | TGTGCCAGTAGTACCAGACAGAGTCCGAATGGGGATACGCAGTATTTT | CASSTRQSPNGDTQYF
NA | TRBJ2-1 | many | TRBV27 | TGTGCCAGCAGTCCCAGGGGGGGGTCCTACAATGAGCAGTTCTTC | CASSPRGGSYNEQFF
NA | TRBJ2-1 | NA | TRBV7-6 | TGTGCCAGCAGCTTTGGGGTCGGGTCCAATGAGCAGTTCTTC | CASSFGVGSNEQFF
NA | TRBJ1-5 | NA | TRBV7-6 | TGTGCCAGCAGCTCCCGACAGGATCAGCCCCAGCATTTT | CASSSRQDQPQHF
NA | TRBJ2-7 | NA | TRBV18 | TGTGCCAGCTCACCAAGACAGACCTACGGGCTGTACTTC | CASSPRQTYGLYF